The clone carrying this TCR beta chain appeared many times. This record comes from a study of early T cells in non-severe SARS-CoV-2 infection. Each CDR3 protein gets one entry after TCRdb re-called the 5' RACE reads with MiXCR. The profile covers roughly 30,000 distinct CDR3 sequences, with approximately 5.2% appearing a single time and 10% to 15% taken by the ten largest. This TCR derives from an adult who was a healthcare worker with PCR-confirmed SARS-CoV-2 infection or an uninfected control (not recorded which). Specimen: whole blood.

This CDR3 reads CAIQEGVLVDTQYF. The CDR3, as DNA: TGTGCCATCCAAGAGGGGGTATTGGTAGATACGCAGTATTTT. The gene calls are TRBV10-3 and TRBJ2-3, with D perhaps TRBD1 (6 bases). The CDR3 consists of 14 residues. Trimming removed 8 bases at V and 5 bases at J, with 17 bases between. Germline CDR1 reads ENHRY; CDR2 reads SYGVKD.